This TCR beta chain comes out of a study of identical twins. This clonotype appeared a few times. Germline V CDR1 and CDR2: SGHRS, YFSETQ. V was pared by 4 bases and J by 7 bases, with 17 bases between. The CDR3 spans 14 residues. TCRdb reprocessed the 5' RACE reads via MiXCR and lists one record per CDR3 protein. The sample has fewer than 650,000 distinct CDR3 sequences; 9% to 10% are singletons. These records were also assigned to another study, of yellow fever vaccine responses in identical twins.

The sequenced sample consisted of PBMCs. This TCR derives from a woman under 30 in good health. V usage is TRBV5-1 and J usage is TRBJ2-5; maybe TRBD2 (6 bases). The CDR3 DNA sequence: TGCGCCAGCAGCGCAACGGGGGAAGGAGGGACCCAGTACTTC. Amino acid sequence: CASSATGEGGTQYF.